This TCR beta chain was captured in a study of T cell responses to AZD1222 COVID-19 vaccine. The method was immunoSEQ multiplex PCR; TCRdb's version includes in-frame clones alone and lacks a portion of them. The sample consists of 15,000 to 19,000 clones, 88% of them appearing once. As regards this clone: Antigen: not known.

General observations from the study: After the peak T cell response, and only then, were repertoires sampled.

The sample here was peripheral blood, taken 28 days after the second AZD1222 dose. The TCR originated in an adult who received the AZD1222 COVID-19 vaccine.

CDR3 DNA: TGTGCCAGCAGATCTGGGGGGGAAACTGAAGCTTTCTTT. It codes for CASRSGGETEAFF. The chain has TRBV2 and TRBJ1-1; TRBD1 might be the D (5 bases). CDR1 is SNHLY, CDR2 FYNNEI, per germline. Trimming removed 6 bases at V and 5 bases at J, with 13 bases between. The CDR3 runs 13 residues.